These 9 T cell receptor beta chains share one sample of origin, sequenced in a study of blood T cell repertoires in COVID-19 (dated by TCRdb to about 2020). The method was the immunoSEQ multiplex PCR assay. Drawn from immuneACCESS, this table holds only the in-frame rearrangements with V and J called that TCRdb kept. Clones are partly lost; checked studies trace under half to an unresolved V gene and leave the rest unexplained. The sample records over 250,000 clones, more than 75% of which are singletons. The ten largest clones take up approximately 2% of the sample. The sample taken for sequencing was PBMCs or T cells enriched from blood (not recorded which). The receptors come from a woman aged 55-70 years in a cohort exposed to, infected with or recovered from COVID-19 (not recorded which).

V is TRBV27 and J is TRBJ1-2; possibly TRBD1 for D (6 bases). The CDR3 has 13 amino acids. CDR1 and CDR2 (germline): MNHEY, SMNVEV (reference sequence). V was cut by 5 bases and J by 6 bases, with 13 bases left in between. Written as DNA, the CDR3 is TGTGCCAGCAGTAGTAAGGACAGCCATGGCTACACCTTC. Translated: CASSSKDSHGYTF.

CDR3 sequence: CASSIGAGGGANEQFF. The CDR3 nucleotides read TGTGCCAGTAGTATCGGAGCGGGAGGAGGCGCCAATGAGCAGTTCTTC. This chain links TRBV19 with TRBJ2-1, with 9 positions matching TRBD2. The length of the CDR3 is 16 residues. Unmatched junction bases numbered 9, after V lost 3 bases and J lost 6 bases. CDR1 is LNHDA and CDR2 is SQIVND in the germline V gene (reference sequence).

The J gene is TRBJ1-2, the V gene TRBV7-9, with D possibly TRBD1 on 5 matching bases. The CDR3 has 16 residues. Germline CDR1 and CDR2: SEHNR and FQNEAQ (reference sequence). V was shortened by 5 bases and J by 7 bases, with 23 bases between the two germline ends. The CDR3 DNA reads TGTGCCAGCAGCGGACAAGAGTCCGGGGGTGAGGGTGGCTACACCTTC. Its protein product is CASSGQESGGEGGYTF. Based on the CDR3 plus reference TRBV7-9 and TRBJ1-2, the full variable domain is DTGVSQNPRHKITKRGQNVTFRCDPISEHNRLYWYRQTLGQGPEFLTYFQNEAQLEKSRLLSDRFSAERPKGSFSTLEIQRTEQGDSAMYLCASSGQESGGEGGYTFGSGTRLTVV.

The J gene is TRBJ1-4, the V gene TRBV2; D might be TRBD1 (6 bases). This CDR3 is 14 amino acids long. Trimming pared 10 bases from V and 8 bases from J, leaving 20 bases between. CDR1 and CDR2 from the germline V gene are SNHLY and FYNNEI. The CDR3 protein is CATSAGGAEEKLFF. The CDR3, as DNA: TGTGCCACCAGCGCTGGGGGCGCTGAGGAAAAACTGTTTTTT.

The rearrangement links TRBV24-1 to TRBJ2-5, with 11 bases aligning to TRBD2. This CDR3 comprises 16 residues. CDR1 and CDR2 (germline): KGHDR, SFDVKD. Losses at the gene ends were 3 bases for V and 4 bases for J; bases not matched to a gene: 6. CDR3 sequence reads: CATSDRLAGMGETQYF. CDR3 nucleotides: TGTGCCACCAGTGATCGACTAGCGGGGATGGGAGAGACCCAGTACTTC.

The genes are TRBV18 and TRBJ2-2, with D perhaps matching TRBD1 (6 bases). Germline assignment: CDR1 KGHSH and CDR2 LQKENI. V was trimmed by 3 bases and J by 4 bases, leaving 18 bases between them. The CDR3 totals 17 residues. The CDR3 is CASSPRATGAGTGELFF. DNA for the CDR3: TGTGCCAGCTCACCGCGGGCGACAGGCGCCGGCACCGGGGAGCTGTTTTTT.

The CDR3 region has the DNA TGTGCCAGCAGGGTGACAGGGGAGTGGACTGAAGCTTTCTTT. It is translated as CASRVTGEWTEAFF. The V call is TRBV28, the J call TRBJ1-1; 8 nucleotides align to TRBD1. Germline CDR1 is MDHEN and CDR2 is SYDVKM. The V segment lost 6 bases and the J segment 5 bases; nucleotides outside the gene matches: 8. The CDR3 covers 14 residues.

The chain uses TRBV28 and TRBJ1-5, with D possibly TRBD1 on 5 matching bases. CDR1 is MDHEN and CDR2 is SYDVKM in the germline V gene. The CDR3 is 13 residues long. Trimming took off 8 bases at V and 4 bases at J, with 12 bases between the two ends. DNA for the CDR3: TGTGCCAGCCTCCCGGGGGGAAATCAGCCCCAGCATTTT. It yields the protein CASLPGGNQPQHF.

This clone was found once. V is TRBV11-2 and J is TRBJ1-5; no clear D. Between the trimmed V and J ends, which lost 2 bases and 5 bases, there was a span of 7 bases. The CDR3 covers 13 residues. Germline V gene lookup returns CDR1 SGHAT and CDR2 FQNNGV. The CDR3 nucleotides are TGTGCCAGCAGCTTAAATTCCGATCAGCCCCAGCATTTT. Translation: CASSLNSDQPQHF. Full variable domain (outside the CDR3, taken from reference TRBV11-2 and TRBJ1-5): EAGVAQSPRYKIIEKRQSVAFWCNPISGHATLYWYQQILGQGPKLLIQFQNNGVVDDSQLPKDRFSAERLKGVDSTLKIQPAKLEDSAVYLCASSLNSDQPQHFGDGTRLSIL.